The 27 T cell receptor beta chains below were found in one sample sequenced in a study of cytomegalovirus exposure and HLA in healthy donors. The assay was immunoSEQ multiplex PCR, and TCRdb's table has in-frame clones only and misses some. Of under 150,000 clones listed, about 89% are singletons. The source material was PBMCs. These receptors came from a man between 18 and 35 years old in good health and CMV-seronegative.

This clone was seen a single time. This rearrangement joins TRBV9 to TRBJ1-1; TRBD1 matches at 10 bases. The CDR3 is 14 amino acids. V dropped 2 bases and J dropped 5; count of bases not matched to a gene: 3. Germline lookup yields CDR1 SGDLS and CDR2 YYNGEE. For the CDR3, the DNA is TGTGCCAGCAGCGTCGGACAGGGGGGAACTGAAGCTTTCTTT. Amino acids: CASSVGQGGTEAFF.

The chain couples TRBV2 to TRBJ1-4; 7 nucleotides match TRBD1. The V and J ends lost 6 bases and 7 bases, in that order; junction bases with no gene match: 11. The germline CDR1 and CDR2 sequences are SNHLY and FYNNEI. This CDR3 comprises 15 residues. CDR3 protein: CASSAKTGMGEKLFF. The CDR3 DNA follows: TGTGCCAGCAGCGCCAAGACAGGGATGGGTGAAAAACTGTTTTTT.

The chain couples TRBV2 to TRBJ2-1; D is uncertain. The CDR3 totals 15 residues. Germline CDR1 and CDR2: SNHLY and FYNNEI. V was pared by 7 bases and J by 0 bases, with 13 bases between. The DNA of the CDR3 is TGTGCCAGCAAAGAGCTCACGAGCTCCTACAATGAGCAGTTCTTC. Translation: CASKELTSSYNEQFF.

The chain links TRBV5-4 to TRBJ2-1; TRBD2 matches 9 bases. Germline V CDR1 and CDR2: SGHNT, YYREEE (reference sequence). The CDR3 contains 14 residues. Trimming cost V 5 bases and J 8 bases; bases outside gene matches: 8. The CDR3 coding sequence is TGTGCCAGCAGTTTCAGCGGGGGGAAAGATGAGCAGTTCTTC. Residues: CASSFSGGKDEQFF.

J is TRBJ1-1 and V is TRBV5-1; D might be TRBD1 (6 bases). From germline, CDR1 is SGHRS and CDR2 YFSETQ. V lost 0 bases, J lost 4 bases, and 16 bases lay in between. CDR3 size: 16 residues. The CDR3 DNA reads as TGCGCCAGCAGCTTGGGACAGGAGAAATGGTTCACTGAAGCTTTCTTT. Translation: CASSLGQEKWFTEAFF.

This chain links TRBV4-1 with TRBJ1-2; maybe TRBD1 (5 bases). With 4 bases removed from V and 7 bases from J, the gap between germline ends came to 19 bases. Germline V gene sequence: CDR1 MGHRA, CDR2 YSYEKL. The CDR3 totals 15 residues. DNA for the CDR3: TGCGCCAGCAGCCTTGAGGCAGACAGTTTTTCTGGCTACACCTTC. Protein sequence: CASSLEADSFSGYTF.

This clone was seen once. The V gene is TRBV2, the J gene TRBJ1-1; 8 bases line up with TRBD1. Germline assignment: CDR1 SNHLY and CDR2 FYNNEI. The CDR3 is made up of 13 amino acids. V gave up 9 bases and J gave up 1 base; unmatched junction bases: 4. The CDR3 DNA reads TGTGCCAGAGGACAGGGTCGGAACACTGAAGCTTTCTTT. Encoded protein: CARGQGRNTEAFF. The variable domain in full, with the rest retrieved from reference TRBV2 and TRBJ1-1, is EPEVTQTPSHQVTQMGQEVILRCVPISNHLYFYWYRQILGQKVEFLVSFYNNEISEKSEIFDDQFSVERPDGSNFTLKIRSTKLEDSAMYFCARGQGRNTEAFFGQGTRLTVV.

V gene TRBV7-4 combines with J gene TRBJ1-3, with D possibly being TRBD1 (5 bases). Looked up from germline, CDR1 is SGHVT and CDR2 is SQSDAQ. The CDR3 length is 18 residues. The V and J ends lost 4 bases and 3 bases respectively, with 22 bases between them. CDR3 sequence reads: CASSSTLPDSWSGNTIYF. CDR3 DNA: TGTGCCAGCAGCTCCACACTACCCGACAGCTGGAGTGGAAACACCATATATTTT.

In its sample, this clone was seen once. The rearrangement links TRBV7-7 to TRBJ2-1, with 8 bases lining up with TRBD1. The J segment lost 9 bases and the V segment lost 5 bases, leaving 6 bases of the junction unmatched. The CDR3 sequence is 13 residues long. Germline-derived CDR1 and CDR2 are SSHAT and FNYEAQ (reference sequence). The CDR3 region is CASSLDRAAEQFF. The CDR3 DNA reads TGTGCCAGCAGCCTGGACAGGGCGGCTGAGCAGTTCTTC.

This chain connects TRBV19 to TRBJ1-1, with TRBD1 matching 11 bases. The CDR3 totals 14 residues. Germline V CDR1 and CDR2: LNHDA, SQIVND (reference sequence). V lost 6 bases, J lost 3 bases, and 3 bases stayed unmatched. The CDR3 DNA is TGTGCCAGTAGCCGGGACAGGGGGTACACTGAAGCTTTCTTT. This translates into CASSRDRGYTEAFF.

The chain links TRBV30 to TRBJ2-7; maybe TRBD2 (5 bases). V lost 2 bases to trimming and J lost 6 bases, with 11 bases between them. The CDR3 is made up of 12 amino acids. CDR1 is GTSNPN, CDR2 SVGIG, per germline (reference sequence). As DNA, the CDR3 is TGTGCCTGGAGTTCGAGGGTTCCCGAGCAGTACTTC. This gives the protein CAWSSRVPEQYF.

The CDR3 sequence is CASNSGVENSPLHF. CDR3 nucleotide sequence: TGTGCCAGCAACTCCGGAGTTGAGAATTCACCCCTCCACTTT. The rearrangement joins TRBV9 to TRBJ1-6; D is ambiguous. The CDR3 extends over 14 amino acids. The germline V gene has CDR1 SGDLS and CDR2 YYNGEE. V shed 6 bases and J shed 7 bases, with 14 bases lying between them.

The V gene is TRBV1, the J gene TRBJ1-2; whether TRBD1, the table's D call, matches the DNA was not checked. TRBV1 is a listed pseudogene. CDR3 size: 18 residues. In DNA form, the CDR3 reads TGCACCAGCAGCCAAGAAAGGGACAGGGTAGCGGAAGTCTATGGCTACACCTTC. Its protein product is CTSSQERDRVAEVYGYTF.

The rearrangement links TRBV7-8 to TRBJ1-1; possibly TRBD1 for D (5 bases). The CDR3 consists of 14 residues. Looked up from germline, CDR1 is SGHVS and CDR2 is FQNEAQ. Trimming left V 3 bases short and J 4 bases short, with 12 bases between. The CDR3 sequence: CASSFSGRRTEAFF. In DNA, the CDR3 is TGTGCCAGCAGCTTTTCAGGGAGGCGCACTGAAGCTTTCTTT.

For this clone: Other nucleotide sequences from this sample produce the same CDR3. The chain has TRBV9 and TRBJ2-5; 10 bases fit TRBD1. CDR3 size: 15 residues. Germline V lookup: CDR1 SGDLS, CDR2 YYNGEE. With V trimmed by 0 bases and J by 4 bases, 3 bases remained unmatched. CDR3 protein: CASSVGDRGLETQYF. The DNA for the CDR3 is TGTGCCAGCAGCGTAGGGGACAGGGGTTTAGAGACCCAGTACTTC.

The J gene is TRBJ1-1, the V gene TRBV2, with D unresolved. V shed 4 bases and J shed 0 bases, with 18 bases lying between them. Germline values: CDR1 SNHLY, CDR2 FYNNEI. The CDR3 is 17 residues long. This CDR3 reads CASSGTTTDWMNTEAFF. The CDR3 DNA follows: TGTGCCAGCAGTGGCACGACTACCGATTGGATGAACACTGAAGCTTTCTTT.

V and J are TRBV5-4 and TRBJ2-1; 11 bases are shared with TRBD2. Losses at the gene ends were 4 bases for V and 8 bases for J; bases not matched to a gene: 8. This CDR3 is 15 amino acids long. Germline-derived CDR1 and CDR2 are SGHNT and YYREEE (reference sequence). The CDR3 DNA is TGTGCCAGCAGCGTTAGCGGGAGGGCTGGGGATGAGCAGTTCTTC. This translates into CASSVSGRAGDEQFF.

The chain uses TRBV10-1 and TRBJ2-2; TRBD2 matches 8 bases. V lost 3 bases to trimming and J lost 3 bases; unmatched junction nucleotides: 9. The CDR3 covers 17 residues. Germline values: CDR1 WNHNN, CDR2 SYGVQD (reference sequence). CDR3 protein: CASSDYWGAGDTGELFF. In DNA, the CDR3 is TGCGCCAGCAGTGATTATTGGGGAGCGGGGGACACCGGGGAGCTGTTTTTT.

The genes are TRBV9 and TRBJ1-1; no clear D gene. Trimming pared 6 bases from V and 1 base from J, leaving 19 bases between. This CDR3 is 16 amino acids long. The V gene's germline CDR1 is SGDLS and CDR2 YYNGEE. The CDR3 DNA is TGTGCCAGCATCGAGATGAGAGAGATTCAGAACACTGAAGCTTTCTTT. Residues: CASIEMREIQNTEAFF.

About this clone: A junction end diverges from the germline sequence, so it may reflect a read error. The chain carries TRBV6-1 and TRBJ2-1; D gene ambiguous. The CDR3 is made up of 10 amino acids. Per germline, CDR1 MNHNS and CDR2 SASEGT. The CDR3 nucleotides are TGTGCCAGCAGCGAGGAATCCACTCTCTTC. Its protein is CASSEESTLF.

The chain is built from TRBV2 and TRBJ1-5; possibly TRBD1 for D (6 bases). The CDR3 contains 14 residues. Germline V gene data show CDR1 as SNHLY and CDR2 as FYNNEI. Trimming shortened V by 5 bases and J by 1 base, and 9 bases separated the two germline ends. The CDR3, as DNA: TGTGCCAGCAGTTACAGGGTGAGCAATCAGCCCCAGCATTTT. This translates into CASSYRVSNQPQHF.

V and J are TRBV18 and TRBJ2-7, with TRBD1 matching 7 bases. Per the germline V gene, CDR1 is KGHSH and CDR2 is LQKENI. Unmatched junction bases numbered 2, after V lost 2 bases and J lost 4 bases. The CDR3 runs to 13 residues. CDR3 protein: CASSPTGAYEQYV. In DNA, the CDR3 is TGTGCCAGCTCACCAACAGGGGCATACGAGCAGTACGTC.

The chain employs TRBV5-1 and TRBJ2-3; D is unclear. Trimming pared 0 bases from V and 2 bases from J, leaving 7 bases between. CDR3 length: 14 residues. Per the germline V gene, CDR1 is SGHRS and CDR2 is YFSETQ. The chain's CDR3 is CASSLGTNTDTQYF. The CDR3 DNA reads as TGCGCCAGCAGCTTGGGCACTAACACAGATACGCAGTATTTT.

The genes are TRBV5-6 and TRBJ2-1; 11 nucleotides align to TRBD2. The junction had 14 bases not matched to a gene; V was cut back by 2 bases and J by 16 bases. The germline CDR1 and CDR2 sequences are SGHDT and YYEEEE. This CDR3 has 15 amino acids. The CDR3 region is CASSLRPLSGRGRFF. DNA for the CDR3: TGTGCCAGCAGCTTACGACCTCTTAGCGGGAGGGGACGCTTCTTC.

The chain links TRBV4-1 to TRBJ2-7; the D is unclear. This CDR3 contains 13 residues. The germline V and J ends were trimmed by 0 bases and 4 bases, with 7 bases remaining between them. CDR1 is MGHRA and CDR2 is YSYEKL in the germline V gene. The CDR3 DNA reads as TGCGCCAGCAGCCAAGAGCCCGGGTACGAGCAGTACGTC. Translating gives CASSQEPGYEQYV.

This chain connects TRBV10-3 to TRBJ2-1; 10 positions agree with TRBD2. With V trimmed by 7 bases and J by 3 bases, 3 bases remained unmatched. The CDR3 length is 14 residues. Germline values: CDR1 ENHRY, CDR2 SYGVKD. The CDR3 DNA is TGTGCCATCAAAAGCGGGGGGGACTACAATGAGCAGTTCTTC. Encoded protein: CAIKSGGDYNEQFF.

The chain carries TRBV10-2 and TRBJ1-5; 7 nucleotides agree with TRBD1. Germline V gives CDR1 WSHSY, CDR2 SAAADI. J lost 9 bases, V lost 6 bases, and 11 bases had no gene match. This CDR3 is built from 14 residues. DNA for the CDR3: TGCGCCAGCAGCCGGGACAGAGCTCTTCTGCCCCAGCATTTT. This codes for CASSRDRALLPQHF.